This TCR beta chain came from a study of Ad26.COV2.S vaccination and SARS-CoV-2 variants (dated by TCRdb to the early 2020s). At the level of the whole study: Vaccine-arm donors were drawn from COV1001, a multicentre, randomized, double-blind, placebo-controlled phase I-IIa trial of Ad26.COV2.S in healthy adults. The TCR-sequenced set comprised about 30 samples: about 19 Ad26.COV2.S vaccine recipients, 5 placebo recipients and 8 SARS-CoV-2 convalescent individuals. Ad26.COV2.S was administered intramuscularly at 5 x 10^10 or 1 x 10^11 viral particles, either as a single shot or as two shots given 56 days apart. Participants in the trial were split at random into five groups of five each, receiving low-dose or high-dose Ad26.COV2.S once or twice, or else placebo on both occasions. Blinding of investigators to trial group allocation was maintained during experiments and outcome assessment. Sequencing of the TCRbeta repertoire served to evaluate the specificity and breadth of SARS-CoV-2-reactive T cell receptors following Ad26.COV2.S vaccination.

This clone was detected ten times or more. Its antigen remains undetermined. No qualities accompany the bases; no much larger clone lies one base away. The sample's treatment or condition label, in plain terms: 15 to 20 received Ad26.COV2.S at low or high dose, single or two shots; five or six received placebo; per-sample allocation not given. Repertoires of vaccine and placebo recipients were sequenced from samples taken on day 63 after the first injection. Between 29 July and 7 August 2020, Cohort 1b enrolled fewer than 30 adults aged 18-55 years at one site in Boston, USA. Ad26.COV2.S consisted of a replication-incompetent adenovirus type 26 vector by which a prefusion-stabilized SARS-CoV-2 spike protein from the original Wuhan strain was expressed. Germline trimming: 2 bases from V, 3 bases from J; junction bases outside gene matches: 0. Reading the germline V gene gives CDR1 MRHNA and CDR2 SNTAGT. From its cysteine to its phenylalanine, the CDR3 spans 14 amino acids. Only the CDR3 DNA is retained, 42 bases long and in frame from the first base.

The immunoSEQ Assay was used to sequence TCRbeta CDR3 regions. After extraction, genomic DNA underwent amplification by bias-controlled multiplex PCR, followed by high-throughput sequencing. In the paper's pipeline: To quantify the absolute abundance of every unique TCRbeta CDR3 region, sequences were collapsed and filtered. T cell fraction was estimated by normalizing TCRbeta template counts to usable DNA, with usable DNA measured through amplification of reference genes found in all nucleated cells. Repertoire TCRs were annotated as SARS-CoV-2-specific by exact matching of V gene, CDR3 amino acid sequence and J gene to a known reactive TCR set. The reference SARS-CoV-2 TCR set was obtained from MIRA and was filtered for enrichment in COVID-19-positive ImmuneCODE repertoires, whereby public or cross-reactive TCRs were removed. Using the MIRA antigens, annotated TCRs were further analysed by specific ORF or by position within an ORF. Breadth was defined as the number of annotated unique rearrangements divided by the total number of unique productive rearrangements, and depth was defined as the summed frequency of the annotated unique rearrangements. Two-sided Wilcoxon rank-sum tests were used to compare TCR breadth between groups. The table was pulled from immuneACCESS by TCRdb, which kept in-frame rearrangements only. Such tables lose some clones; where checked, under half of the loss comes from unresolved V genes, and the rest has no known cause. V and J calls plus clone size are reproduced from that table; the DNA served to infer D and trimming. The sample table records roughly 680,000 clones; around 89% of these occur just once. The ten largest clones capture over 1.3% of the sample.

The paper's findings and limits, for the study overall: It was noted by the authors that total T cell responses may have been underestimated by the TCR breadth and depth analyses. Non-spike TCR breadth was comparable between vaccine and placebo recipients, consistent with the vaccine containing only spike. The study was not powered for comparison of responses between vaccine doses or regimens. Compared with placebo recipients, Ad26.COV2.S recipients showed higher spike-specific TCR breadth (P = 0.0014). Substantial breadth of spike-specific CD8+ and CD4+ T cell responses was reported after vaccination.

This TCR was recovered from a person aged 18-60 years who received the Ad26.COV2.S COVID-19 vaccine or a placebo. Sequencing used peripheral blood, obtained in a trial of Ad26.COV2.S vaccine versus placebo. The chain employs TRBV6-4 and TRBJ2-2; 7 middle bases align to TRBD2. The sequenced DNA is TGTGCCAGCAGTGACGGGAGGGACACCGGGGAGCTGTTTTTT. This sequence encodes CASSDGRDTGELFF.